The subject of this entry is one TCR beta chain. The target antigen is unknown. The PCR had 60 Vbeta and 13 Jbeta primers. Produced via immunoSEQ multiplex PCR; TCRdb's table is partial and in-frame only. Its table lists roughly 54,000 clones. This entry is derived from a study of cytomegalovirus exposure and HLA in healthy donors. Notes on the study in general: What a later analysis reportedly showed was that an Asian-associated ancestry cluster had fewer N-insertions than the roughly 670-donor mean. Most TCR beta V segments were productive about 90% or about 30% of the time in an earlier analysis. Immune exposure data for these donors was limited to CMV serostatus.

The CDR3 runs to 12 residues. The germline V gene encodes CDR1 SGHVS and CDR2 FQNEAQ. Trimming shortened V by 3 bases and J by 7 bases, and 9 bases separated the two germline ends. The sequencing sample was made of PBMCs. V and J are TRBV7-8 and TRBJ1-1, with D possibly matching TRBD1 (6 bases). The receptor was isolated from a woman younger than 45 in good health and CMV-seropositive. The CDR3 DNA is TGTGCCAGCAGCTTGAGGGGGGGTGAAGCTTTCTTT. Translation: CASSLRGGEAFF.